What follows is one TCR beta chain and its context. The sample is drawn from a study of blood T cell repertoires in COVID-19. In the study overall: PBMCs, B-cell-depleted T cells, or T cells provided the cDNA or gDNA that made up the material.

This CDR3 is built from 13 residues. The germline gives CDR1 KGHDR, CDR2 SFDVKD. V gave up 7 bases and J gave up 4 bases, with 12 bases separating them. The data were produced by immunoSEQ multiplex PCR, yet TCRdb's version contains in-frame clones alone and is incomplete. The table shows 250,000 to 300,000 clones, with 88% occurring only once. The rearrangement joins TRBV24-1 to TRBJ1-1, with D possibly being TRBD1 (5 bases). Material for sequencing was peripheral blood. This receptor was identified in a woman aged 70 to 79 with COVID-19, enrolled during active disease. This CDR3 reads CATSRPGSTEAFF. The CDR3 coding sequence is TGTGCCACCAGCCGGCCAGGGTCCACTGAAGCTTTCTTT.